One sample yielded the 13 T cell receptor beta chains listed below, sequenced in a study of blood T cell repertoires in COVID-19. Measured with immunoSEQ multiplex PCR; TCRdb has only the in-frame clones, and not every one. This table holds 190,000 or so clones, around 85% found once. Sequenced sample: peripheral blood. Receptors originate from a woman aged 65 to 85 with acute or convalescent COVID-19.

The chain carries TRBV28 and TRBJ2-1; 8 positions agree with TRBD2. This CDR3 has 15 residues. Germline assignment: CDR1 MDHEN and CDR2 SYDVKM. V was clipped by 2 bases and J by 6 bases; unmatched bases: 6. CDR3 region: CASSLSSGIVNEQFF. The DNA for the CDR3 is TGTGCCAGCAGTTTAAGTAGCGGGATTGTCAATGAGCAGTTCTTC. The full variable domain, with the rest looked up from reference TRBV28 and TRBJ2-1, is DVKVTQSSRYLVKRTGEKVFLECVQDMDHENMFWYRQDPGLGLRLIYFSYDVKMKEKGDIPEGYSVSREKKERFSLILESASTNQTSMYLCASSLSSGIVNEQFFGPGTRLTVL.

The genes are TRBV7-9 and TRBJ1-1, with TRBD1 as a possible D gene (5 bases). V lost 3 bases and J 6 bases, leaving 11 bases between the germline ends. Germline-derived CDR1 and CDR2 are SEHNR and FQNEAQ (reference sequence). The CDR3 runs to 13 residues. DNA of the CDR3: TGTGCCAGCAGCTTGGCAGGGAGGGCTGAAGCTTTCTTT. Its translation: CASSLAGRAEAFF.

V and J are TRBV28 and TRBJ2-4; tentatively, D is TRBD2 (5 bases). The CDR3 loop spans 14 amino acids. Germline-derived CDR1 and CDR2 are MDHEN and SYDVKM. V was pared by 5 bases and J by 0 bases, with 8 bases between. CDR3 residues: CASSGLAAKNIQYF. In DNA form, the CDR3 reads TGTGCCAGCAGTGGTCTAGCAGCCAAAAACATTCAGTACTTC.

This clone was picked up one time. V gene TRBV3-1 (or the pseudogene TRBV3-2) combines with J gene TRBJ1-4, with D possibly TRBD1 on 5 matching bases. This CDR3 has 15 residues. Germline loops: CDR1 LGHDT, CDR2 YNNKEL (reference sequence). V was clipped by 2 bases and J by 7 bases, with 14 bases between them. The CDR3 loop reads CASSQRSSGREKLFF. The CDR3 DNA is TGTGCCAGCAGCCAACGGTCCTCAGGGCGTGAAAAACTGTTTTTT.

This chain uses TRBV6-2 or TRBV6-3 with TRBJ1-1; a weak D match, TRBD1 (6 bases). V was pared by 4 bases and J by 4 bases, with 10 bases between. CDR1 and CDR2 (germline): MNHEY, SVGEGT. The CDR3 length is 13 residues. The DNA for the CDR3 is TGTGCCAGCAGTTGGGACACCCTCACTGAAGCTTTCTTT. It translates to CASSWDTLTEAFF.

V usage is TRBV5-5 and J usage is TRBJ2-1, with 10 bases lining up with TRBD2. Trimming took 5 bases from V and 15 from J; bases not matched to a gene: 8. The germline CDR1 and CDR2 sequences are SGHKS and YYEKEE (reference sequence). The CDR3 contains 12 residues. The CDR3 DNA is TGTGCCAGCAGTACCCTAGCGGGGGCTGGGTTCTTC. Amino acids: CASSTLAGAGFF.

The chain has TRBV9 and TRBJ1-1; D is undetermined. V lost 2 bases and J lost 11, with 16 bases in between. Germline CDR1 is SGDLS and CDR2 is YYNGEE. The CDR3 runs 13 residues. This CDR3 is CASSVQPLQRAFF. DNA of the CDR3: TGTGCCAGCAGCGTCCAACCACTCCAGCGGGCTTTCTTT.

The chain combines TRBV18 with TRBJ1-6; 9 bases map to TRBD1. The CDR3 is 13 amino acids. V was pared by 6 bases and J by 10 bases, with 4 bases of the junction left unmatched. Germline CDR1 KGHSH, CDR2 LQKENI. The CDR3 DNA follows: TGTGCCAGCTCGGGACAGGGAGGCTCACCCCTCCACTTT. Encoded protein: CASSGQGGSPLHF. The full variable domain, rest sourced from reference TRBV18 and TRBJ1-6, is NAGVMQNPRHLVRRRGQEARLRCSPMKGHSHVYWYRQLPEEGLKFMVYLQKENIIDESGMPKERFSAEFPKEGPSILRIQQVVRGDSAAYFCASSGQGGSPLHFGNGTRLTVT.

J is TRBJ2-7 and V is TRBV28; 10 bases match TRBD1. The germline V gene has CDR1 MDHEN and CDR2 SYDVKM. This CDR3 contains 13 residues. The V gene end was trimmed by 8 bases and the J gene end by 6 bases; junction bases not matched to a gene: 7. The CDR3 DNA reads TGTGCCAGCGGGAGGACAGGGGGTCGCGAGCAGTACTTC. This codes for CASGRTGGREQYF.

The chain links TRBV3-1 (or the pseudogene TRBV3-2) to TRBJ2-3; D remains ambiguous. V was cut by 4 bases and J by 0 bases, with 8 bases left in between. Germline-derived CDR1 and CDR2 are LGHDT and YNNKEL (reference sequence). The CDR3 runs to 14 residues. In nucleotides, the CDR3 is TGTGCCAGCAGCCGAGGCGGAAGCACAGATACGCAGTATTTT. Protein: CASSRGGSTDTQYF.

The chain combines TRBV9 with TRBJ1-1; no definite D call. Trimming left V 4 bases short and J 2 bases short, with 9 bases between. Per the germline V gene, CDR1 is SGDLS and CDR2 is YYNGEE. CDR3 length: 13 residues. The CDR3, as DNA: TGTGCCAGCAGCCCCCGGAGTAACACTGAAGCTTTCTTT. Protein product: CASSPRSNTEAFF.

The chain is built from TRBV5-4 and TRBJ1-1, with 10 bases aligning to TRBD1. After removal of 0 bases from V and 4 bases from J, the junction contained 3 bases not matched to a gene. The CDR3 covers 15 residues. Germline values: CDR1 SGHNT, CDR2 YYREEE (reference sequence). The chain's CDR3 is CASSLGQGAGTEAFF. The CDR3 region has the DNA TGTGCCAGCAGCTTGGGACAGGGGGCGGGCACTGAAGCTTTCTTT.

This clone was seen a single time. The chain combines TRBV6-5 with TRBJ2-1, with a weak D call TRBD2 (6 bases). Between the trimmed V and J ends, which lost 4 bases and 4 bases, there was a span of 8 bases. There are 13 residues in the CDR3. Germline V gene data show CDR1 as MNHEY and CDR2 as SVGAGI. CDR3 DNA: TGTGCCAGCAGTTCAGGACTATACAATGAGCAGTTCTTC. Its protein is CASSSGLYNEQFF.